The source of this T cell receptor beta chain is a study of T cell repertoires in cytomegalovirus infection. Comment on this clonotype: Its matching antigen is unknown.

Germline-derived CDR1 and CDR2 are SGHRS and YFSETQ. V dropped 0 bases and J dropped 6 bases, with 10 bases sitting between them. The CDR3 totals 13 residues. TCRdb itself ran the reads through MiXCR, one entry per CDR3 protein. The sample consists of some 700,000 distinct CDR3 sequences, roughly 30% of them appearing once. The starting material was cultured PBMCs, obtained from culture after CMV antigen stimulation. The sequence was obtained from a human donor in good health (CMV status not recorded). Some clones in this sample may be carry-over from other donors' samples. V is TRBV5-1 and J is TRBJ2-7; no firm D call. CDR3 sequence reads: CASSLVWRCEQYF. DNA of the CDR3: TGCGCCAGCAGCTTGGTTTGGCGCTGCGAGCAGTACTTC.